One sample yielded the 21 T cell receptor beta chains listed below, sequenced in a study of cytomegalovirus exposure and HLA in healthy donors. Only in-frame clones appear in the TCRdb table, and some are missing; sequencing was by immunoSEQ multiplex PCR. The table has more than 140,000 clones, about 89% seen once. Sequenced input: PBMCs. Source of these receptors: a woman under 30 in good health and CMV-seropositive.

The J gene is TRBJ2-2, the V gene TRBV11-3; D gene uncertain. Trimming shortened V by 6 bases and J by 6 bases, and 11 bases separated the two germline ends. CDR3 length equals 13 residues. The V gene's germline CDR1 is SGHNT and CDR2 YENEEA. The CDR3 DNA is TGTGCCAGCAGGGAGTTTGCTCCCGGGGAGCTGTTTTTT. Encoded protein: CASREFAPGELFF. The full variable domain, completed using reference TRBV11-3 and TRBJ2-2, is EAGVVQSPRYKIIEKKQPVAFWCNPISGHNTLYWYLQNLGQGPELLIRYENEEAVDDSQLPKDRFSAERLKGVDSTLKIQPAELGDSAVYLCASREFAPGELFFGEGSRLTVL.

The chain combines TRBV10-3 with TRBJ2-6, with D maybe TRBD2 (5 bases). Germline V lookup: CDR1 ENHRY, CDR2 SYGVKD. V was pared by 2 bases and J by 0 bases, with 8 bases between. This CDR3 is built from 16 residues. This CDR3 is CAISEGLNSGANVLTF. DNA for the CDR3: TGTGCCATCAGTGAGGGACTGAACTCTGGGGCCAACGTCCTGACTTTC.

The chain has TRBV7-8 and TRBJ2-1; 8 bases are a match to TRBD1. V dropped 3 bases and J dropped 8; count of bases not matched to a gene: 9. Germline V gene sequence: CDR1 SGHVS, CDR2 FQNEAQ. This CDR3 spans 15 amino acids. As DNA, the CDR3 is TGTGCCAGCAGCTTTGGTAGCAGGGGGCCGGATGAGCAGTTCTTC. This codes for CASSFGSRGPDEQFF.

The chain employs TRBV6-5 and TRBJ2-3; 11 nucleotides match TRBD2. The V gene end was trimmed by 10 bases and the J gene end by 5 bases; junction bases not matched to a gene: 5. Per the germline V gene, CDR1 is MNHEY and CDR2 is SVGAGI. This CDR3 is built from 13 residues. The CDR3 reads CATTTSGRDTQYF. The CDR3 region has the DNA TGTGCCACCACCACTAGCGGGAGAGATACGCAGTATTTT.

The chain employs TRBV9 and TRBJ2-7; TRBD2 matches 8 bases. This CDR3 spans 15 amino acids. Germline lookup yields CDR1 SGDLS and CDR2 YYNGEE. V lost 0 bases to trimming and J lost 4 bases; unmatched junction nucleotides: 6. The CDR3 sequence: CASSVEGSGTYEQYF. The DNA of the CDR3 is TGTGCCAGCAGCGTAGAAGGTAGCGGGACGTACGAGCAGTACTTC.

DNA for the CDR3: TGCGCCAGCAGCCAAGACGGGGCAGGGGCTGAAAAACTGTTTTTT. Translating it yields CASSQDGAGAEKLFF. The chain recombines TRBV4-1 with TRBJ1-4; D is possibly TRBD1 (6 bases). V lost 0 bases and J 7 bases, leaving 12 bases between the germline ends. Germline-derived CDR1 and CDR2 are MGHRA and YSYEKL. CDR3 length: 15 amino acids.

CDR3 amino acids: CASSLDPPSSYNEQFF. The CDR3 nucleotides are TGTGCCAGCAGCTTAGATCCCCCCAGCTCCTACAATGAGCAGTTCTTC. The J gene is TRBJ2-1, the V gene TRBV11-3; no clear D gene. CDR1 and CDR2 (germline): SGHNT, YENEEA. The ends were cut back, 0 bases at V and 0 bases at J, with 9 bases in the middle. The CDR3 has 16 residues.

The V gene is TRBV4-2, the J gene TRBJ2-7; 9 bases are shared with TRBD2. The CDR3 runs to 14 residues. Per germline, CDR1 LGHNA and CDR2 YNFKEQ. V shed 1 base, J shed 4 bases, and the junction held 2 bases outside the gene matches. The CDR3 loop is CASSQGSGRYEQYF. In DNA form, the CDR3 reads TGTGCCAGCAGCCAAGGTAGCGGGAGATACGAGCAGTACTTC.

The CDR3 sequence is CASDPSTGTGVKVTEAFF. Here the CDR3 DNA reads TGTGCTAGTGACCCGTCAACCGGGACAGGGGTTAAAGTCACTGAAGCTTTCTTT. The J gene is TRBJ1-1, the V gene TRBV12-5; the match to TRBD1 covers 10 bases. From germline, CDR1 is LGHNT and CDR2 FRNRAP. V was pared by 7 bases and J by 4 bases, with 18 bases of the junction left unmatched. This CDR3 is built from 18 residues.

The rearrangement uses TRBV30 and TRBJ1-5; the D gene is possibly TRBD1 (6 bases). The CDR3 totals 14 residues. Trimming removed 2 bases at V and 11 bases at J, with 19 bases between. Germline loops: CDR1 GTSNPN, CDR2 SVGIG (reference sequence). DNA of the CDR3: TGTGCCTGGAGTCGTGGGGCAGCCGAGGGGGCCCAGCATTTT. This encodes CAWSRGAAEGAQHF.

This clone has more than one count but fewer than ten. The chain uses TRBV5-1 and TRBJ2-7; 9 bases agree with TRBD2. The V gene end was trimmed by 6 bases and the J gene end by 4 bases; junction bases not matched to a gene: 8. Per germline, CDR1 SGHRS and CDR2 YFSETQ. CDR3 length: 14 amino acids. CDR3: CASTRGSGSYEQYF. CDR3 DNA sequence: TGCGCCAGCACCCGAGGTAGCGGGAGTTACGAGCAGTACTTC. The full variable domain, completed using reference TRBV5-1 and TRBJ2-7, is KAGVTQTPRYLIKTRGQQVTLSCSPISGHRSVSWYQQTPGQGLQFLFEYFSETQRNKGNFPGRFSGRQFSNSRSEMNVSTLELGDSALYLCASTRGSGSYEQYFGPGTRLTVT.

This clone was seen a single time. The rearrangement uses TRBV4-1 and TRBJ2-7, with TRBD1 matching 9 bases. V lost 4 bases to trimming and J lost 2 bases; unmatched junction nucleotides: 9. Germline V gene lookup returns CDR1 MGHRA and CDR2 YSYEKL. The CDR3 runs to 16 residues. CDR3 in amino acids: CASSPRVTGGTYEQYF. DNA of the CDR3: TGCGCCAGCAGCCCAAGGGTAACAGGGGGCACCTACGAGCAGTACTTC.

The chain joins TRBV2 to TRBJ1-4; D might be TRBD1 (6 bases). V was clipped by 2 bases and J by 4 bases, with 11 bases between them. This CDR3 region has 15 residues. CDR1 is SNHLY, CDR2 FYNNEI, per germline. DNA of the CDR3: TGTGCCAGCAGTGAAAATGGACAGCTTAATGAAAAACTGTTTTTT. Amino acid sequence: CASSENGQLNEKLFF.

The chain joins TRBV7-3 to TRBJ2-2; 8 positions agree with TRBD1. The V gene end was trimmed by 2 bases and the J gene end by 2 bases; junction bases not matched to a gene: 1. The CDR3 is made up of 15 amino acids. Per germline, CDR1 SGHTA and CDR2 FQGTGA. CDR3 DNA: TGTGCCAGCAGCTTATCAGGGGGCAACACCGGGGAGCTGTTTTTT. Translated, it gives CASSLSGGNTGELFF.

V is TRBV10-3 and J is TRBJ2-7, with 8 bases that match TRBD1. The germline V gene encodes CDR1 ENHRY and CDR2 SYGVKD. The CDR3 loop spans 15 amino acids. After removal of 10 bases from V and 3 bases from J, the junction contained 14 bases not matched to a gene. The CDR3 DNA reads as TGTGCCACTAAAGACGACAGGGGTTTTTACTACGAGCAGTACTTC. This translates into CATKDDRGFYYEQYF.

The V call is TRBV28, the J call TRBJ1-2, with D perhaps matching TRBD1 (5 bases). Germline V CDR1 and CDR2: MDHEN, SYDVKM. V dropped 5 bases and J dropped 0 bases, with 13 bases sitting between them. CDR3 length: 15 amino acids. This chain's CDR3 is CASSPGGDTNYGYTF. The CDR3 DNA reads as TGTGCCAGCAGTCCCGGGGGGGATACTAACTATGGCTACACCTTC.

As DNA, the CDR3 is TGTGCCAGCAGCCAAAGACAGGGACCTACCTACGAGCAGTACTTC. This codes for CASSQRQGPTYEQYF. The gene calls are TRBV7-9 and TRBJ2-7; 7 bases agree with TRBD1. The germline V gene has CDR1 SEHNR and CDR2 FQNEAQ (reference sequence). The V segment lost 5 bases and the J segment 2 bases; nucleotides outside the gene matches: 9. The CDR3 spans 15 residues. The full variable domain, completed using reference TRBV7-9 and TRBJ2-7, is DTGVSQNPRHKITKRGQNVTFRCDPISEHNRLYWYRQTLGQGPEFLTYFQNEAQLEKSRLLSDRFSAERPKGSFSTLEIQRTEQGDSAMYLCASSQRQGPTYEQYFGPGTRLTVT.

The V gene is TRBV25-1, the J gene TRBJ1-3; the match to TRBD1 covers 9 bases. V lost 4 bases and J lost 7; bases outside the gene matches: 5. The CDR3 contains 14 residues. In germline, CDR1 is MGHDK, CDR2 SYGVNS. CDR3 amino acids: CASSGRQGENTIYF. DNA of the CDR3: TGTGCCAGCAGTGGTCGACAGGGGGAGAACACCATATATTTT.

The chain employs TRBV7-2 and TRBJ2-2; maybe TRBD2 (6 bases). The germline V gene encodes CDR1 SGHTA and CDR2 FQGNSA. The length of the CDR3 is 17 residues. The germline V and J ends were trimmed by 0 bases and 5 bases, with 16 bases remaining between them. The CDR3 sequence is CASSLAGAGPKTGELFF. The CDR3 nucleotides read TGTGCCAGCAGCTTAGCTGGTGCGGGACCTAAGACCGGGGAGCTGTTTTTT.

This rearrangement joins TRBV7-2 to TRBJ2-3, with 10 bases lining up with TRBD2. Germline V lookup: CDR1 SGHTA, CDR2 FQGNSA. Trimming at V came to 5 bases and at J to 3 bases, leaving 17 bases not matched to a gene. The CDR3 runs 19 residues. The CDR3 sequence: CASSPRRLAGVAPTDTQYF. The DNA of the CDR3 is TGTGCCAGCAGCCCCCGGAGGCTAGCGGGAGTTGCCCCTACAGATACGCAGTATTTT.

DNA for the CDR3: TGTGCCAGCAGTCACAGGGGGGGGTCTAGCGGGGAGTCCTACGAGCAGTACTTC. This translates into CASSHRGGSSGESYEQYF. The chain is built from TRBV27 and TRBJ2-7; tentative D call: TRBD2 (9 bases). CDR1 and CDR2 from the germline V gene are MNHEY and SMNVEV (reference sequence). CDR3 length: 18 residues. V lost 5 bases to trimming and J lost 1 base, with 24 bases between them.